This T cell receptor beta chain is from a study of chemoradiotherapy in HPV16-positive cancers. To note about this clone: The antigen is undetermined.

Study-level points and caveats: Non-HPV-specific T cells did not expand in tumors during treatment, whereas candidate HPV-specific clones and E7-related motifs did.

Germline-derived CDR1 and CDR2 are MNHEY and SVGAGI. The junction had 3 bases not matched to a gene; V was cut back by 2 bases and J by 3 bases. This CDR3 region has 16 residues. TCRdb keeps only in-frame clones here, not all; method: immunoSEQ multiplex PCR. The sample yields about 53,000 clones, roughly 90% seen once. Here the sequenced sample was blood, taken from a patient who underwent chemoradiotherapy. The receptor was isolated from a human donor with HPV-associated anogenital cancer. This sequence joins TRBV6-5 and TRBJ2-1, with 11 bases aligning to TRBD2. The CDR3 protein is CASSYASGGLYNEQFF. The CDR3 DNA sequence: TGTGCCAGCAGTTACGCTAGCGGGGGGCTCTACAATGAGCAGTTCTTC.